This TCR beta chain was profiled in a study of OX40 agonist ivuxolimab in advanced cancers. Looked up from germline, CDR1 is SGHRS and CDR2 is YFSETQ. With 0 bases clipped from V and 2 bases from J, the junction kept 8 bases outside the gene matches. The CDR3 runs to 17 residues. Libraries were prepared by immunoSEQ multiplex PCR; TCRdb keeps only in-frame clonotypes and omits some of them. In the table there are tens of thousands of clones, approximately 90% of which are singletons. Material: CD4+ or CD8+ T cells sorted from blood, obtained in a trial of the OX40 agonist ivuxolimab. This sequence was found in an adult with an advanced solid tumor such as melanoma, head and neck, liver or kidney cancer. V and J are TRBV5-1 and TRBJ2-3; 8 bases map to TRBD2. CDR3 coding DNA: TGCGCCAGCAGCTTGGCCCCAGCGGGGGTCTCCACAGATACGCAGTATTTT. Amino acid sequence: CASSLAPAGVSTDTQYF. The variable domain in full, completed from reference TRBV5-1 and TRBJ2-3, reads KAGVTQTPRYLIKTRGQQVTLSCSPISGHRSVSWYQQTPGQGLQFLFEYFSETQRNKGNFPGRFSGRQFSNSRSEMNVSTLELGDSALYLCASSLAPAGVSTDTQYFGPGTRLTVL.